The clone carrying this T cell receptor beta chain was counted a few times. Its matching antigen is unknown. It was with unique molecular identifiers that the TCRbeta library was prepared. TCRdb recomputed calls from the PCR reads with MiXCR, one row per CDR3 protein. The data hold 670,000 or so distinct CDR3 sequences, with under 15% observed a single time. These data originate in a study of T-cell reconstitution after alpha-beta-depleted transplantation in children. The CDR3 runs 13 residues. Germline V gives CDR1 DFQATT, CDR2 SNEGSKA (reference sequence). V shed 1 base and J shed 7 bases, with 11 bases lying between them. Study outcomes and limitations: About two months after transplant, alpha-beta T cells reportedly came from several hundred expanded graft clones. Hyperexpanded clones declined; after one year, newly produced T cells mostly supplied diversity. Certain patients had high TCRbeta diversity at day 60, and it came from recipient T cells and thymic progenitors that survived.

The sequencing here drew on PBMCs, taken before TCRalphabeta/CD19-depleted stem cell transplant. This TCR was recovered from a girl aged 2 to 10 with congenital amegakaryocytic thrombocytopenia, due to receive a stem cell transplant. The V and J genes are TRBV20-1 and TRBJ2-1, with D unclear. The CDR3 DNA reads TGCAGTGCTAGAGTGTCGAGTAGTAATGAGCAGTTCTTC. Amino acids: CSARVSSSNEQFF.